One and the same sample provided the 24 T cell receptor beta chains below, sequenced in a study of CD8 T cells in ankylosing spondylitis. Antigens for these TCRs are unknown. TCRdb called the 5' RACE reads again in MiXCR, with one record for every CDR3 protein. The data contain a few hundred thousand distinct CDR3 sequences, roughly 13% of them singletons. Study-wide findings and caveats: A TCR beta motif of under ten highly homologous variants seemed to mark ankylosing spondylitis blood.

What was sequenced was blood, either unsorted or a sorted T cell fraction (not recorded which). The receptors stem from a male donor with ankylosing spondylitis.

This clonotype was counted ten times or more. This chain uses TRBV7-8 with TRBJ2-5; D remains ambiguous. V shed 4 bases and J shed 1 base, with 4 bases lying between them. This CDR3 contains 12 residues. CDR1 is SGHVS, CDR2 FQNEAQ, per germline. The CDR3 nucleotides read TGTGCCAGCAGCTGGGCCCAAGAGACCCAGTACTTC. Its translation: CASSWAQETQYF.

This clonotype appeared a few times. The rearrangement links TRBV18 to TRBJ2-1, with 7 bases identical to TRBD2. Unmatched junction bases numbered 6, after V lost 6 bases and J lost 7 bases. The CDR3 consists of 13 residues. Germline CDR1 KGHSH, CDR2 LQKENI. The CDR3 DNA follows: TGTGCCAGCTCCCGGGAGGACCGGAATGAGCAGTTCTTC. Encoded protein: CASSREDRNEQFF.

This clonotype was detected many times. The genes are TRBV5-1 and TRBJ2-7; 8 bases are shared with TRBD1. Germline CDR1 is SGHRS and CDR2 is YFSETQ. The CDR3 contains 13 residues. The junction had 7 bases not matched to a gene; V was cut back by 4 bases and J by 7 bases. The CDR3 reads CASSAWTGREQYV. CDR3 bases: TGCGCCAGCAGCGCATGGACAGGGAGGGAGCAGTACGTC.

This clonotype was seen many times. The V gene is TRBV12-3 or TRBV12-4, the J gene TRBJ2-4; unclear D gene. The germline V and J ends were trimmed by 6 bases and 6 bases, with 15 bases remaining between them. The CDR3 has 14 amino acids. CDR3 DNA sequence: TGTGCCAGCAGGCCCGGGCGATTCGGAAACATTCAGTACTTC. This gives the protein CASRPGRFGNIQYF.

The V call is TRBV10-3, the J call TRBJ2-7; TRBD1 matches 9 bases. CDR3 size: 14 residues. V shed 6 bases, J shed 0 bases, and the junction held 3 bases outside the gene matches. The germline V gene has CDR1 ENHRY and CDR2 SYGVKD. The CDR3 DNA reads as TGTGCCATCAGCCCGGGACAGGGCTCCTACGAGCAGTACTTC. Protein product: CAISPGQGSYEQYF.

The chain uses TRBV20-1 and TRBJ2-5; D gene ambiguous. Trimming took 6 bases from V and 4 from J, leaving 6 bases between them. Germline V lookup: CDR1 DFQATT, CDR2 SNEGSKA (reference sequence). The CDR3 covers 10 residues. Here the CDR3 reads CSAKIETQYF. CDR3 coding DNA: TGCAGTGCGAAAATAGAGACCCAGTACTTC.

This clonotype occurred a few times. The chain joins TRBV7-9 to TRBJ1-3; unclear D gene. CDR1 and CDR2 from the germline V gene are SEHNR and FQNEAQ (reference sequence). V was clipped by 3 bases and J by 0 bases, with 12 bases between them. This CDR3 spans 16 amino acids. CDR3 in DNA: TGTGCCAGCAGCTTTTCCCTCGGAATCTCTGGAAACACCATATATTTT. It codes for CASSFSLGISGNTIYF.

This rearrangement joins TRBV7-7 to TRBJ2-1; TRBD2 matches at 13 bases. The CDR3 extends over 16 amino acids. Germline lookup yields CDR1 SSHAT and CDR2 FNYEAQ (reference sequence). V lost 5 bases, J lost 8 bases, and 9 bases stayed unmatched. The CDR3 DNA follows: TGTGCCAGCAGCGGAGGAGGACTAGCGGGAGCCCATGAGCAGTTCTTC. Translated, it gives CASSGGGLAGAHEQFF.

This clonotype was observed at least ten times. The rearrangement uses TRBV29-1 and TRBJ2-1, with 8 bases that match TRBD2. Germline lookup yields CDR1 SQVTM and CDR2 ANQGSEA. Unmatched junction bases numbered 11, after V lost 8 bases and J lost 5 bases. This CDR3 spans 14 amino acids. The CDR3 is CSSEKAGVDNEQFF. The CDR3 nucleotides are TGCAGCTCCGAAAAAGCGGGAGTGGACAATGAGCAGTTCTTC.

The chain combines TRBV12-3 or TRBV12-4 with TRBJ1-3, with 8 nucleotides matching TRBD1. The CDR3 totals 15 residues. V lost 4 bases, J lost 5 bases, and 7 bases stayed unmatched. In DNA, the CDR3 is TGTGCCAGCAGTTCGACAGGGGCTTTGAGAAACACCATATATTTT. This codes for CASSSTGALRNTIYF.

This clonotype was seen a few times. The CDR3 region is CASSAQLAGVSETQYF. The DNA of the CDR3 is TGTGCCAGCAGCGCTCAACTAGCGGGAGTTTCAGAGACCCAGTACTTC. The chain uses TRBV9 and TRBJ2-5; TRBD2 aligns across 11 bases. This CDR3 comprises 16 residues. Trimming cost V 3 bases and J 4 bases; bases outside gene matches: 8. Per the germline V gene, CDR1 is SGDLS and CDR2 is YYNGEE.

In its sample, this clonotype is medium-sized. This chain links TRBV13 with TRBJ2-1; 7 positions agree with TRBD2. The CDR3 is 14 amino acids. J gave up 9 bases and V 5 bases, and 10 bases lay outside the gene matches. Germline assignment: CDR1 PRHDT and CDR2 FYEKMQ (reference sequence). The DNA for the CDR3 is TGTGCCAGCAGCATAGAAGGGGAGGGAGCTGAGCAGTTCTTC. It specifies CASSIEGEGAEQFF. The entire variable domain, with the rest obtained from reference TRBV13 and TRBJ2-1, is as follows: AAGVIQSPRHLIKEKRETATLKCYPIPRHDTVYWYQQGPGQDPQFLISFYEKMQSDKGSIPDRFSAQQFSDYHSELNMSSLELGDSALYFCASSIEGEGAEQFFGPGTRLTVL.

The genes are TRBV9 and TRBJ2-3, with D perhaps matching TRBD2 (6 bases). The germline CDR1 and CDR2 sequences are SGDLS and YYNGEE. The CDR3 has 14 residues. Trimming stripped 1 base from V and 3 bases from J, with 9 bases between. The CDR3 reads CASSVLGGTDTQYF. CDR3 DNA: TGTGCCAGCAGCGTACTGGGGGGTACAGATACGCAGTATTTT.

The chain is built from TRBV4-1 and TRBJ1-1, with unresolved D. Germline V gene data show CDR1 as MGHRA and CDR2 as YSYEKL. V lost 1 base and J lost 4, with 16 bases in between. The CDR3 covers 16 residues. Here the CDR3 reads CASSQGRGRTSTEAFF. In DNA form, the CDR3 reads TGCGCCAGCAGCCAAGGGCGAGGACGGACGAGCACTGAAGCTTTCTTT.

This clonotype was recorded a few times. The chain employs TRBV6-1 and TRBJ2-3; D perhaps matches TRBD2 (6 bases). Trimming left V 7 bases short and J 8 bases short, with 25 bases between. The length of the CDR3 is 16 residues. Per the germline V gene, CDR1 is MNHNS and CDR2 is SASEGT. CDR3 bases: TGTGCCAGCATCACAACGGTCTGGGACGGGAGCGGTACGCAGTATTTT. It codes for CASITTVWDGSGTQYF.

V and J are TRBV20-1 and TRBJ2-5; 14 nucleotides match TRBD2. Germline V gene lookup returns CDR1 DFQATT and CDR2 SNEGSKA (reference sequence). This CDR3 has 17 amino acids. The V gene end was trimmed by 0 bases and the J gene end by 4 bases; junction bases not matched to a gene: 7. CDR3 protein: CSARDGGLAGVGETQYF. For the CDR3, the DNA is TGCAGTGCTAGAGATGGGGGACTAGCGGGAGTAGGAGAGACCCAGTACTTC.

V gene TRBV5-1 combines with J gene TRBJ1-4; possibly TRBD1 for D (5 bases). The CDR3 has 17 amino acids. The V gene's germline CDR1 is SGHRS and CDR2 YFSETQ. With 0 bases removed from V and 0 bases from J, the gap between germline ends came to 12 bases. As DNA, the CDR3 is TGCGCCAGCAGCTTGGTTCGAGGGGACCCAACTAATGAAAAACTGTTTTTT. It yields the protein CASSLVRGDPTNEKLFF.

This chain links TRBV20-1 with TRBJ2-7, with D tentatively TRBD1 (6 bases). The CDR3 length is 14 residues. Trimming shortened V by 5 bases and J by 3 bases, and 17 bases separated the two germline ends. Germline CDR1 reads DFQATT; CDR2 reads SNEGSKA (reference sequence). CDR3: CSAYRALGVYEQYF. The DNA of the CDR3 is TGCAGTGCTTACAGGGCCCTTGGTGTCTACGAGCAGTACTTC.

This clonotype has a count of ten or more. The chain has TRBV24-1 and TRBJ2-3; 8 nucleotides line up with TRBD1. The CDR3 has 16 amino acids. Per the germline V gene, CDR1 is KGHDR and CDR2 is SFDVKD. Trimming at V came to 4 bases and at J to 4 bases, leaving 9 bases not matched to a gene. The CDR3 protein is CATSDPGRTGPDTQYF. The CDR3 DNA is TGTGCCACCAGTGACCCTGGGCGGACAGGGCCAGATACGCAGTATTTT.

This clonotype was detected ten times or more. V is TRBV5-1 and J is TRBJ2-2; D gene ambiguous. This CDR3 has 15 amino acids. V lost 0 bases, J lost 3 bases, and 9 bases lay in between. Germline values: CDR1 SGHRS, CDR2 YFSETQ. As DNA, the CDR3 is TGCGCCAGCAGCTTGGGTATCGGTGACACCGGGGAGCTGTTTTTT. Its protein is CASSLGIGDTGELFF.

This clonotype was counted a few times. The genes are TRBV20-1 and TRBJ2-2; 8 bases align to TRBD1. The CDR3 covers 15 residues. J gave up 0 bases and V 5 bases, and 5 bases lay outside the gene matches. Germline V gives CDR1 DFQATT, CDR2 SNEGSKA (reference sequence). Here the CDR3 reads CSARRDRTNTGELFF. CDR3 bases: TGCAGTGCTCGAAGGGACAGGACGAACACCGGGGAGCTGTTTTTT.

This clonotype was detected a few times. This chain uses TRBV6-2 or TRBV6-3 with TRBJ2-3; the match to TRBD2 covers 11 bases. This CDR3 is 16 amino acids long. The germline V gene has CDR1 MNHEY and CDR2 SVGEGT. Trimming at V came to 7 bases and at J to 3 bases, leaving 9 bases not matched to a gene. The CDR3 nucleotides read TGTGCCAGCAATAAACTAGCGGGAGTAACGACAGATACGCAGTATTTT. This sequence encodes CASNKLAGVTTDTQYF.

This clonotype has ten or more counts. The chain is built from TRBV6-2 or TRBV6-3 and TRBJ2-1; D not resolved. Germline CDR1 is MNHEY and CDR2 is SVGEGT. V lost 6 bases and J 8 bases, leaving 14 bases between the germline ends. The CDR3 is 13 amino acids. The DNA of the CDR3 is TGTGCCAGCAGCGTCCCCTGGGTACATGAGCAGTTCTTC. It translates to CASSVPWVHEQFF.

A note on this clonotype: A read error may account for a junction end that differs from germline. V and J are TRBV20-1 and TRBJ2-5, with 7 bases lining up with TRBD1. Germline V gene lookup returns CDR1 DFQATT and CDR2 SNEGSKA (reference sequence). The CDR3 is 14 amino acids. CDR3 residues: CSARDRTGSETQYF. Here the CDR3 DNA reads TGCAGTGCTAGAGATAGGACAGGAAGCGAGACCCAGTACTTT.